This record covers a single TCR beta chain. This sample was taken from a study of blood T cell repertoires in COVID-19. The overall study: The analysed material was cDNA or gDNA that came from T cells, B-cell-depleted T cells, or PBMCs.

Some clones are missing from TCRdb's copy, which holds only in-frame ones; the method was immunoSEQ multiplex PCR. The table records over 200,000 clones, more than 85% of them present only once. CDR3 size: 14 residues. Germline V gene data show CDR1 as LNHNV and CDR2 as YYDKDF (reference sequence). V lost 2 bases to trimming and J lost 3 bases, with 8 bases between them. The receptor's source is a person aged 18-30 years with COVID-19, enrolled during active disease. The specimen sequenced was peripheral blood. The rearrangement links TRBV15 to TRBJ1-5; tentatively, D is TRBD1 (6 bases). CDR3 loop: CATSRTGPNQPQHF. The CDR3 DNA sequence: TGTGCCACCAGCAGAACAGGGCCCAATCAGCCCCAGCATTTT.